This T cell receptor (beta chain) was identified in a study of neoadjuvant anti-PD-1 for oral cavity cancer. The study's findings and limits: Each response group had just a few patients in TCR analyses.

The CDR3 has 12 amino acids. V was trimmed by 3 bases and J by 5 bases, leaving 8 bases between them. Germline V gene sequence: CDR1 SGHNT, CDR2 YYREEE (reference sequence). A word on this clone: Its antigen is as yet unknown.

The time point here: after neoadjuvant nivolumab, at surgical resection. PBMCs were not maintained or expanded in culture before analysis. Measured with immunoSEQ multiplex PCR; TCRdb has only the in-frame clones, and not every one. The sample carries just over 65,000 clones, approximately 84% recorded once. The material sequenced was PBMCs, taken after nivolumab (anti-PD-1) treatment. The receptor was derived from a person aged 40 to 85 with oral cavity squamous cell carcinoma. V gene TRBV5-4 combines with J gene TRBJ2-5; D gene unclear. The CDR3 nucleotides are TGTGCCAGCAGCTCTCAGGCCGAGACCCAGTACTTC. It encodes CASSSQAETQYF.